This TCR beta chain was observed in a study of patients and donors after allogeneic stem cell transplantation. MiXCR, applied by TCRdb to the RT-PCR reads, yields one record per CDR3 protein. This repertoire shows around 150,000 distinct CDR3 sequences, about 36% found once; its top ten account for roughly 52%. Germline assignment: CDR1 MNHNS and CDR2 SASEGT. After removal of 6 bases from V and 3 bases from J, the junction contained 8 bases not matched to a gene. The CDR3 spans 14 residues. This TCR derives from a human donor who was either an allogeneic HSCT recipient or a stem cell or donor lymphocyte infusion donor (not recorded which). It is not recorded whose cells these are; they may come from a transplant donor. V is TRBV6-1 and J is TRBJ2-7; 7 nucleotides line up with TRBD2. What was sequenced was blood, either unsorted or a sorted T cell fraction (not recorded which). This CDR3 is CASRSMASGYEQYV. CDR3 bases: TGTGCCAGCAGAAGTATGGCTAGCGGCTACGAGCAGTACGTC.